The 15 T cell receptor beta chains below were found in one sample sequenced in a study of human T cells and chemical hapten exposure. Specified time point: pre-sensitization, week 0. Specified treatment: therapeutic diphenylcyclopropenone sensitization with weekly scalp DPC. TCRdb re-analysed the RACE reads in MiXCR, keeping a single row per CDR3 protein. The sample lists about 270,000 distinct CDR3 sequences, roughly 8% occurring once. Material: whole blood, obtained in connection with sensitization to the hapten diphenylcyclopropenone (DPC). The origin of the receptors is a man aged 18 to 29 with alopecia areata. Some clones in this sample may be carry-over from other donors' samples.

The gene calls are TRBV7-2 and TRBJ2-5, with D possibly matching TRBD1 (6 bases). This CDR3 has 14 amino acids. Trimming pared 5 bases from V and 1 base from J, leaving 11 bases between. In germline, CDR1 is SGHTA, CDR2 FQGNSA. CDR3 amino acids: CASSRNRVQETQYF. In DNA form, the CDR3 reads TGTGCCAGCAGCCGAAACAGGGTCCAAGAGACCCAGTACTTC.

This clonotype was seen ten or more times. This chain joins TRBV7-9 and TRBJ1-6; 9 bases are shared with TRBD1. Germline V gene data show CDR1 as SEHNR and CDR2 as FQNEAQ (reference sequence). The CDR3 sequence is 14 residues long. V gave up 5 bases and J gave up 8 bases; unmatched junction bases: 4. The CDR3 protein is CASSGDRADSPLHF. Here the CDR3 DNA reads TGTGCCAGCAGCGGGGACAGGGCCGATTCACCCCTCCACTTT.

As regards this clonotype: One junction end disagrees with the germline gene, perhaps due to a read error. The chain recombines TRBV5-6 with TRBJ1-2; a possible D gene is TRBD1 (6 bases). The CDR3 loop spans 16 amino acids. The germline CDR1 and CDR2 sequences are SGHDT and YYEEEE. The CDR3 reads CASRLGARERNYGYTF. In DNA form, the CDR3 reads TGTGCCAGCAGATTGGGGGCGCGCGAGCGAAACTATGGCTACACCTTC.

This clonotype was detected ten times or more. The rearrangement joins TRBV5-1 to TRBJ2-2, with D possibly matching TRBD2 (6 bases). Germline V gives CDR1 SGHRS, CDR2 YFSETQ. CDR3 length: 16 residues. The V end lost 0 bases, the J end lost 0 bases, and 9 bases lay between the germline ends. CDR3 in amino acids: CASSLGSGANTGELFF. In DNA, the CDR3 is TGCGCCAGCAGCTTGGGTTCGGGGGCGAACACCGGGGAGCTGTTTTTT.

The CDR3 sequence is CASSQDGIRARETQYF. The CDR3 nucleotides read TGTGCCAGCAGCCAAGATGGGATTCGGGCAAGAGAGACCCAGTACTTC. The rearrangement links TRBV14 to TRBJ2-5; the D is unclear. The CDR3 spans 16 residues. V was shortened by 0 bases and J by 4 bases, with 15 bases between the two germline ends. Germline assignment: CDR1 SGHDN and CDR2 FVKESK.

J is TRBJ2-2 and V is TRBV6-2 or TRBV6-3; D perhaps matches TRBD2 (5 bases). The germline V gene has CDR1 MNHEY and CDR2 SVGEGT. The CDR3 length is 15 residues. Trimming took 0 bases from V and 7 from J, leaving 12 bases between them. CDR3 sequence reads: CASSYSPSSNGELFF. As DNA, the CDR3 is TGTGCCAGCAGTTACTCTCCTAGCTCGAACGGGGAGCTGTTTTTT.

V gene TRBV5-1 combines with J gene TRBJ2-3; possibly TRBD1 for D (6 bases). Trimming stripped 2 bases from V and 2 bases from J, with 9 bases between. Germline CDR1 SGHRS, CDR2 YFSETQ. CDR3 length: 14 amino acids. CDR3 region: CASSLGGITDTQYF. DNA of the CDR3: TGCGCCAGCAGCTTAGGGGGTATCACAGATACGCAGTATTTT.

On this clonotype: Since a much larger clone is just one base distant, this may be a read error. This chain links TRBV7-9 with TRBJ2-7, with D possibly being TRBD2 (5 bases). The CDR3 totals 14 residues. CDR1 is SEHNR, CDR2 FQNEAQ, per germline (reference sequence). CDR3 sequence (DNA): TGTACCAGCAGCTTATCGGGGAATCCCTACGAGCAGTACGTC. It codes for CTSSLSGNPYEQYV.

The genes are TRBV20-1 and TRBJ1-2; possibly TRBD1 for D (5 bases). Per germline, CDR1 DFQATT and CDR2 SNEGSKA (reference sequence). V lost 0 bases to trimming and J lost 5 bases, with 19 bases between them. This CDR3 spans 16 amino acids. The CDR3 DNA reads TGCAGTGCTAGAGATACCCCCCGGAGGGCAGGGTATGGCTACACCTTC. Translation gives CSARDTPRRAGYGYTF.

This clonotype was seen only a few times. The chain links TRBV6-1 to TRBJ2-5; perhaps D is TRBD1 or TRBD2 (5 bases each). The CDR3 is 16 amino acids. V was trimmed by 6 bases and J by 4 bases, leaving 21 bases between them. Per the germline V gene, CDR1 is MNHNS and CDR2 is SASEGT. CDR3 DNA sequence: TGTGCCAGCAGCCCCCTGGGACCGGATGGGCGAGAGACCCAGTACTTC. Translating it yields CASSPLGPDGRETQYF.

This clonotype was observed many times. This chain connects TRBV29-1 to TRBJ1-1; D perhaps matches TRBD1 (5 bases). V was trimmed by 8 bases and J by 0 bases, leaving 16 bases between them. Germline values: CDR1 SQVTM, CDR2 ANQGSEA. CDR3 length: 14 residues. In nucleotides, the CDR3 is TGCAGCTACCAAAGAGGAGGGGTGAACACTGAAGCTTTCTTT. Protein sequence: CSYQRGGVNTEAFF.

The chain employs TRBV29-1 and TRBJ1-2; a possible D gene is TRBD1 (5 bases). V was pared by 3 bases and J by 8 bases, with 13 bases between. Germline V gives CDR1 SQVTM, CDR2 ANQGSEA. The length of the CDR3 is 12 residues. The CDR3, as DNA: TGCAGCGTTGACTGGTCGAGGGACGGCTACACCTTC. Its protein product is CSVDWSRDGYTF.

This clonotype occurred a few times. This chain uses TRBV28 with TRBJ2-3, with 8 bases matching TRBD1. The CDR3 has 14 amino acids. Germline V gene sequence: CDR1 MDHEN, CDR2 SYDVKM. Trimming at V came to 6 bases and at J to 2 bases, leaving 4 bases not matched to a gene. The CDR3 region is CASRADRATDTQYF. The CDR3 DNA follows: TGTGCCAGCAGAGCGGACAGGGCCACAGATACGCAGTATTTT. Using reference TRBV28 and TRBJ2-3 for the parts outside the CDR3, the full variable domain is DVKVTQSSRYLVKRTGEKVFLECVQDMDHENMFWYRQDPGLGLRLIYFSYDVKMKEKGDIPEGYSVSREKKERFSLILESASTNQTSMYLCASRADRATDTQYFGPGTRLTVL.

The V gene is TRBV7-2, the J gene TRBJ1-3; unclear D gene. The germline gives CDR1 SGHTA, CDR2 FQGNSA. Trimming removed 2 bases at V and 0 bases at J, with 14 bases between. The CDR3 consists of 17 residues. The CDR3 spells CASSLFLRGNSGNTIYF. Written as DNA, the CDR3 is TGTGCCAGCAGCTTATTTCTGCGAGGGAACTCTGGAAACACCATATATTTT.

This clonotype has a handful of counts. The chain joins TRBV6-2 or TRBV6-3 to TRBJ1-5; D is perhaps TRBD1 (6 bases). Per the germline V gene, CDR1 is MNHEY and CDR2 is SVGEGT. Trimming stripped 7 bases from V and 0 bases from J, with 13 bases between. The CDR3 spans 15 residues. Here the CDR3 reads CASNGGHNSNQPQHF. CDR3 sequence (DNA): TGTGCCAGCAATGGGGGACATAATAGCAATCAGCCCCAGCATTTT.